These 18 T cell receptor beta chains share one sample of origin, sequenced in a study of cytomegalovirus exposure and HLA in healthy donors. It was with 60 Vbeta and 13 Jbeta primers that the PCR ran. TCRdb's copy holds only in-frame clones and misses some; the assay was immunoSEQ multiplex PCR. The table includes 130,000 or so clones, over 75% detected once. Sequencing was done on a sample of PBMCs. These receptors originate from a middle-aged man in good health and CMV-seronegative.

The V gene is TRBV10-3, the J gene TRBJ1-4, with 8 positions matching TRBD1. CDR3 size: 15 residues. The ends lost 0 bases at V and 7 bases at J; junction bases unmatched: 4. CDR1 and CDR2 (germline): ENHRY, SYGVKD. CDR3 in DNA: TGTGCCATCAGTGAGTCGCCAGGGGGCTTTGAAAAACTGTTTTTT. Encoded protein: CAISESPGGFEKLFF.

In this sample, this clone turned up a few times. This chain uses TRBV5-4 with TRBJ2-2; D gene ambiguous. Germline assignment: CDR1 SGHNT and CDR2 YYREEE (reference sequence). Trimming removed 1 base from V and 6 bases from J, with 7 bases in between. The CDR3 runs 13 residues. CDR3 sequence reads: CASSLSRSGELFF. In DNA, the CDR3 is TGTGCCAGCAGCTTGTCTCGGTCCGGGGAGCTGTTTTTT.

The rearrangement links TRBV27 to TRBJ1-2; TRBD1 agrees at 7 bases. Germline V gene data show CDR1 as MNHEY and CDR2 as SMNVEV (reference sequence). CDR3 size: 11 residues. CDR3 coding DNA: TGTGCTTCGCGGACAGGCTATGGCTACACCTTC. This encodes CASRTGYGYTF.

V is TRBV27 and J is TRBJ1-1, with D possibly TRBD1 on 5 matching bases. The CDR3 loop spans 15 amino acids. Trimming shortened V by 0 bases and J by 3 bases, and 11 bases separated the two germline ends. Germline CDR1 and CDR2: MNHEY and SMNVEV (reference sequence). Here the CDR3 reads CASSLSRRGDTEAFF. The CDR3, as DNA: TGTGCCAGCAGTTTATCGAGGCGGGGGGACACTGAAGCTTTCTTT.

The V call is TRBV6-6, the J call TRBJ2-1; 8 nucleotides agree with TRBD1. The J segment lost 9 bases and the V segment lost 1 base, leaving 11 bases of the junction unmatched. CDR3 length equals 16 residues. Germline V gene lookup returns CDR1 MNHNY and CDR2 SVGAGI (reference sequence). The CDR3 loop is CASSYWESGTGIEQFF. CDR3 DNA sequence: TGTGCCAGCAGTTACTGGGAATCCGGGACAGGTATTGAGCAGTTCTTC.

The chain carries TRBV4-1 and TRBJ2-7; D gene ambiguous. Trimming removed 3 bases from V and 5 bases from J, with 5 bases in between. Germline V lookup: CDR1 MGHRA, CDR2 YSYEKL. The CDR3 is 11 residues long. CDR3 amino acids: CASSHRDEQYF. The CDR3 region has the DNA TGCGCCAGCAGCCACCGGGACGAGCAGTACTTC.

The chain combines TRBV18 with TRBJ2-7; 8 bases are shared with TRBD2. Germline assignment: CDR1 KGHSH and CDR2 LQKENI. With 2 bases clipped from V and 5 bases from J, the junction kept 5 bases outside the gene matches. The CDR3 has 14 residues. Here the CDR3 DNA reads TGTGCCAGCTCACCAGGGACCGGGAGGGACGAGCAGTACTTC. This codes for CASSPGTGRDEQYF.

This rearrangement joins TRBV7-2 to TRBJ2-7, with 7 bases matching TRBD1. Trimming cost V 4 bases and J 6 bases; bases outside gene matches: 9. CDR1 SGHTA and CDR2 FQGNSA come from the germline V gene. The CDR3 consists of 14 residues. DNA of the CDR3: TGTGCCAGCAGCTGGACAGGCGCCCCTGGCGAGCAGTACTTC. Translating gives CASSWTGAPGEQYF.

This clone was found a few times. The rearrangement uses TRBV28 and TRBJ2-7, with 12 bases matching TRBD2. V shed 8 bases and J 6 bases; nucleotides not matched to a gene: 11. Germline loops: CDR1 MDHEN, CDR2 SYDVKM. The CDR3 is 15 amino acids. The CDR3 nucleotides are TGTGCCAGCGGGGATCCGGGACTAGCGGGTATCGAGCAGTACTTC. It codes for CASGDPGLAGIEQYF.

This clone was seen only once. Other DNA sequences within the sample encode an identical CDR3. The rearrangement uses TRBV2 and TRBJ2-5, with D maybe TRBD2 (7 bases). The CDR3 length is 12 residues. V lost 4 bases and J 5 bases, leaving 8 bases between the germline ends. CDR1 is SNHLY and CDR2 is FYNNEI in the germline V gene. CDR3 bases: TGTGCCAGCAGTGCGGGGGGCGAGACCCAGTACTTC. This sequence encodes CASSAGGETQYF.

The chain recombines TRBV2 with TRBJ2-7, with TRBD2 matching over 11 bases. Germline CDR1 SNHLY, CDR2 FYNNEI. The CDR3 sequence is 12 residues long. V was clipped by 11 bases and J by 4 bases; unmatched bases: 4. The CDR3 DNA sequence: TGTGCCGTTGGGACTAGCGGTTACGAGCAGTACTTC. Protein: CAVGTSGYEQYF.

V and J are TRBV5-1 and TRBJ2-1; tentative D call: TRBD2 (6 bases). The CDR3 covers 17 residues. CDR1 and CDR2 (germline): SGHRS, YFSETQ. Trimming took off 5 bases at V and 6 bases at J, with 24 bases between the two ends. The CDR3 DNA follows: TGCGCCAGCAGTGTGGCCTTTAGCGGAGTCGGCGGCAATGAGCAGTTCTTC. Encoded protein: CASSVAFSGVGGNEQFF.

This clone was picked up a small number of times. The J gene is TRBJ2-3, the V gene TRBV7-2; TRBD2 agrees at 10 bases. Germline-derived CDR1 and CDR2 are SGHTA and FQGNSA. V dropped 1 base and J dropped 1; count of bases not matched to a gene: 8. The CDR3 is 18 residues long. The CDR3 spells CASSLEASGGPGTDTQYF. The CDR3 DNA reads TGTGCCAGCAGCTTAGAGGCTAGCGGGGGCCCGGGCACAGATACGCAGTATTTT.

The chain carries TRBV5-8 and TRBJ2-1; perhaps TRBD1 as D (6 bases). Trimming cost V 5 bases and J 7 bases, with 19 bases left between them. CDR1 is SGHTS and CDR2 is YDEGEE in the germline V gene. The CDR3 loop spans 15 amino acids. CDR3: CASRKGVAYRNEQFF. DNA of the CDR3: TGTGCCAGCAGGAAGGGGGTAGCGTACAGAAATGAGCAGTTCTTC.

The chain couples TRBV4-2 to TRBJ1-4; 10 nucleotides line up with TRBD1. There are 18 residues in the CDR3. Germline V gene data show CDR1 as LGHNA and CDR2 as YNFKEQ. V trimming: 5 bases; J trimming: 5 bases; junction bases outside the gene matches: 14. The CDR3 protein is CASSSRDRGRNTNEKLFF. CDR3 bases: TGTGCCAGCAGCTCTCGAGACAGGGGGCGGAATACAAATGAAAAACTGTTTTTT.

The chain recombines TRBV30 with TRBJ1-5; maybe TRBD1 (5 bases). In germline, CDR1 is GTSNPN, CDR2 SVGIG (reference sequence). V was trimmed by 1 base and J by 3 bases, leaving 7 bases between them. The CDR3 spans 13 residues. The CDR3 region has the DNA TGTGCCTGGAGTGAGGGGCACAATCAGCCCCAGCATTTT. It specifies CAWSEGHNQPQHF. Supplemented by reference TRBV30 and TRBJ1-5, the full variable domain reads SQTIHQWPATLVQPVGSPLSLECTVEGTSNPNLYWYRQAAGRGLQLLFYSVGIGQISSEVPQNLSASRPQDRQFILSSKKLLLSDSGFYLCAWSEGHNQPQHFGDGTRLSIL.

The rearrangement uses TRBV5-6 and TRBJ2-7; 7 bases fit TRBD1. V shed 3 bases and J 5 bases; nucleotides not matched to a gene: 8. Germline V gene data show CDR1 as SGHDT and CDR2 as YYEEEE. CDR3 length: 14 residues. The CDR3 DNA reads as TGTGCCAGCAGCTCAGACAGGGTATATGACGAGCAGTACTTC. Residues: CASSSDRVYDEQYF.

The chain uses TRBV5-1 and TRBJ1-4, with 7 bases lining up with TRBD1. This CDR3 has 15 residues. Germline CDR1 and CDR2: SGHRS and YFSETQ. V shed 3 bases, J shed 2 bases, and the junction held 4 bases outside the gene matches. The CDR3 DNA follows: TGCGCCAGCAGCTCAACGGGACAGACTAATGAAAAACTGTTTTTT. It specifies CASSSTGQTNEKLFF.